This TCR beta chain was sequenced for a study of T cell responses to AZD1222 COVID-19 vaccine. Assay used: immunoSEQ multiplex PCR; TCRdb lists only in-frame clones, some missing. The clone table shows about 140,000 clones, with the ten largest holding roughly 2%. Study-level results: Donors, mostly white British, included more females; clonal diversity was possibly underestimated. Among vaccine-associated CD4 TCRs, coverage spanned spike, with dominance at 160-218 and 743-854. Rises in breadth and depth of Spike-specific TCRs came after two AZD1222 doses. Seropositive AZD1222 recipients at baseline numbered only 5 or 6.

A word on this clone: The antigen remains unidentified.

This receptor was obtained from an adult in good health. The sequenced sample consisted of peripheral blood.

CDR3 DNA sequence: TGTGCCAGCAGTCTCGACAGGTACTACGAGCAGTACTTC. This codes for CASSLDRYYEQYF. The chain combines TRBV28 with TRBJ2-7, with D maybe TRBD1 (6 bases). This CDR3 comprises 13 residues. CDR1 is MDHEN, CDR2 SYDVKM, per germline. Between the trimmed V and J ends, which lost 5 bases and 3 bases, there was a span of 11 bases.